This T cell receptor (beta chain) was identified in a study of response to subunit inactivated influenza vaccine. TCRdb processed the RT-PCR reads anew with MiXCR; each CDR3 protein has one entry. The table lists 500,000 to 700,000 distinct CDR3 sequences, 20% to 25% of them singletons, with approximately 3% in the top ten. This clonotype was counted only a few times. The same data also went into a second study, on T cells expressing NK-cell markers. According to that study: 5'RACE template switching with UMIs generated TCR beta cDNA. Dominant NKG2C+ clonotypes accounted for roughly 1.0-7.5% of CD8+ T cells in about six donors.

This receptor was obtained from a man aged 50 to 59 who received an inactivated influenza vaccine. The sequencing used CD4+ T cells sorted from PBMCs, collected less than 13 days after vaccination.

CDR3 in DNA: TGTGCCAGTAGATACCTTTGGCAAGGGGATGCGAACACCGGGGAGCTGTTTTTT. Its translation is CASRYLWQGDANTGELFF. V is TRBV19 and J is TRBJ2-2; tentative D call: TRBD1 (5 bases). Per germline, CDR1 LNHDA and CDR2 SQIVND (reference sequence). This CDR3 region has 18 residues. Trimming shortened V by 6 bases and J by 0 bases, and 20 bases separated the two germline ends.